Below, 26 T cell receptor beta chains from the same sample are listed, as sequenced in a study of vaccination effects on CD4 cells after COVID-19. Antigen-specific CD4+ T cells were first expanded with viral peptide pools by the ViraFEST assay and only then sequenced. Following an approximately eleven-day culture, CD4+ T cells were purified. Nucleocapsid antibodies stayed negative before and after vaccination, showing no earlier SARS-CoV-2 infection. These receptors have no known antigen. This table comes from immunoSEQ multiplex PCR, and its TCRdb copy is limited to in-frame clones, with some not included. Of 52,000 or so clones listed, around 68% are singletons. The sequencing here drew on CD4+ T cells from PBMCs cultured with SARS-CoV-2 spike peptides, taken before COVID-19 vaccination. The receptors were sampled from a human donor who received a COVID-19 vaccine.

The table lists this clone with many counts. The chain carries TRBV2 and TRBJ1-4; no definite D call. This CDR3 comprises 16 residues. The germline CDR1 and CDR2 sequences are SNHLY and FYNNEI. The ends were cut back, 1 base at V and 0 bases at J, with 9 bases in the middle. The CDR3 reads CASSEVLITTNEKLFF. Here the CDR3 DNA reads TGTGCCAGCAGTGAAGTTTTGATAACAACTAATGAAAAACTGTTTTTT. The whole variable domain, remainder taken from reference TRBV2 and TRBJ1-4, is EPEVTQTPSHQVTQMGQEVILRCVPISNHLYFYWYRQILGQKVEFLVSFYNNEISEKSEIFDDQFSVERPDGSNFTLKIRSTKLEDSAMYFCASSEVLITTNEKLFFGSGTQLSVL.

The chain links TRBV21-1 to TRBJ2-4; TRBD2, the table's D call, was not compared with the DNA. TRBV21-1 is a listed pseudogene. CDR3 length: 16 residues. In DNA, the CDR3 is TGTGCCAGCAGCCGTGGAGCGGGAGGGCCCTGGAACATTCAGTACTTC. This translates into CASSRGAGGPWNIQYF.

The CDR3 sequence is CASSQPPGQGETQYF. The CDR3 DNA reads TGTGCCAGCAGCCAACCACCGGGACAGGGAGAGACCCAGTACTTC. The chain links TRBV5-8 to TRBJ2-5; the match to TRBD1 covers 9 bases. V shed 4 bases, J shed 4 bases, and the junction held 8 bases outside the gene matches. Germline V CDR1 and CDR2: SGHTS, YDEGEE. This CDR3 has 15 residues.

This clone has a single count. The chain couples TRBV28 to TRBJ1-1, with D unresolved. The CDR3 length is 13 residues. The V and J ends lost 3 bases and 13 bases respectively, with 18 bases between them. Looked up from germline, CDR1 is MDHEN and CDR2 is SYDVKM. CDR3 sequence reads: CASSLRVPLKLFF. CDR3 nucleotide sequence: TGTGCCAGCAGTTTGAGGGTTCCACTGAAGCTTTTCTTT.

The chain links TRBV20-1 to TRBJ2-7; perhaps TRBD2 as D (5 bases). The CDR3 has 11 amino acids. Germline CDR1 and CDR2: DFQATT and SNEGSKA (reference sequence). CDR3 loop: CGGYSSYEQYF. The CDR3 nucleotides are TGCGGAGGTTACAGCTCCTACGAGCAGTACTTC.

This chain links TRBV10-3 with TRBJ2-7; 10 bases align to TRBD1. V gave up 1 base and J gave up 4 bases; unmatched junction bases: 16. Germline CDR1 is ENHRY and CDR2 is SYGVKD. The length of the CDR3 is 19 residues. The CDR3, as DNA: TGTGCCATCAGTGAGTTCATGATGACAGGGGGCGCTGAGATATACGAGCAGTACTTC. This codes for CAISEFMMTGGAEIYEQYF.

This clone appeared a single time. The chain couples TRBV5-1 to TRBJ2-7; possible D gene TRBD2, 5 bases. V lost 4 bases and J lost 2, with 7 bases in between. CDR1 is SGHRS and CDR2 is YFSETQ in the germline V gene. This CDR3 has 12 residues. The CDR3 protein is CASSAGTYEQYF. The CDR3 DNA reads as TGCGCCAGCAGCGCCGGGACCTACGAGCAGTACTTC.

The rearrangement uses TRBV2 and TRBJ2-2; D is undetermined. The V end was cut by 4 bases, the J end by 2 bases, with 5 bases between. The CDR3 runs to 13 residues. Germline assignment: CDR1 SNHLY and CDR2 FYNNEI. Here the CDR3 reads CASSGLNTGELFF. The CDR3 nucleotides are TGTGCCAGCAGTGGTCTAAACACCGGGGAGCTGTTTTTT. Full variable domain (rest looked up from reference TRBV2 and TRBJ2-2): EPEVTQTPSHQVTQMGQEVILRCVPISNHLYFYWYRQILGQKVEFLVSFYNNEISEKSEIFDDQFSVERPDGSNFTLKIRSTKLEDSAMYFCASSGLNTGELFFGEGSRLTVL.

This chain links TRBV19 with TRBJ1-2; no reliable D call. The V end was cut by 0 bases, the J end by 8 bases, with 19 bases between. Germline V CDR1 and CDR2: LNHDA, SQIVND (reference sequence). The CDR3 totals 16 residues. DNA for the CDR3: TGTGCCAGTAGTATAGAAATTAACAGCCAGTATCGCGGCTACACCTTC. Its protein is CASSIEINSQYRGYTF.

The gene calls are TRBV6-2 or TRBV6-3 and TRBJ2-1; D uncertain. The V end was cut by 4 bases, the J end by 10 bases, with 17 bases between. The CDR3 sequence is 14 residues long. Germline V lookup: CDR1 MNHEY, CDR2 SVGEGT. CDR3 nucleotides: TGTGCCAGCAGTTCCCGCCGGGCAGGCCCCGAGCAGTTCTTC. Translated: CASSSRRAGPEQFF.

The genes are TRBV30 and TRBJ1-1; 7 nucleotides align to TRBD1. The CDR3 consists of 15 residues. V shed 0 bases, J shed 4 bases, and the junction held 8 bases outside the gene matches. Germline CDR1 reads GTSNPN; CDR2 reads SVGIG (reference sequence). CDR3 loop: CAWSVQDRVATEAFF. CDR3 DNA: TGTGCCTGGAGTGTACAAGACAGGGTGGCCACTGAAGCTTTCTTT.

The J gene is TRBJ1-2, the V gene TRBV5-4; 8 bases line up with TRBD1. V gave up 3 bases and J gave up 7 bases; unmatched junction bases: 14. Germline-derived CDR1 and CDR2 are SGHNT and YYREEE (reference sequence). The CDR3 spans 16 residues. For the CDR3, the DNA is TGTGCCAGCAGCTCAGACAGGGGACCTCTATATCGTGGCTACACCTTC. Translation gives CASSSDRGPLYRGYTF.

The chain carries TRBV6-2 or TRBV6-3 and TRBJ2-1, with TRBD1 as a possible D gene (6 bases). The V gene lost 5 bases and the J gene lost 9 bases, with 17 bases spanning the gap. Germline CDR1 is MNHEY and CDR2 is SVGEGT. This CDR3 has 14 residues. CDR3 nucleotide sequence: TGTGCCAGCAGTCCGACCGGGACATTGGCTGAGCAGTTCTTC. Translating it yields CASSPTGTLAEQFF.

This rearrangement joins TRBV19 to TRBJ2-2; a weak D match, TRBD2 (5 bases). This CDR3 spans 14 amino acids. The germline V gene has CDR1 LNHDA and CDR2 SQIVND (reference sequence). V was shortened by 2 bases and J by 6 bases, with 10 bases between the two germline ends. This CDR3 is CASSISRGSGELFF. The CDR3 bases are TGTGCCAGTAGTATATCTCGAGGGTCCGGGGAGCTGTTTTTT.

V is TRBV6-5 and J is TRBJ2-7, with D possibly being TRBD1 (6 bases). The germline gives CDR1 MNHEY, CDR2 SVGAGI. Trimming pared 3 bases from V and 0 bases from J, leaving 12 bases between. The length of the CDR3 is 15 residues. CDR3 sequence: CASSYLRGTSYEQYF. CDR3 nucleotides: TGTGCCAGCAGTTATTTGAGGGGGACCTCCTACGAGCAGTACTTC.

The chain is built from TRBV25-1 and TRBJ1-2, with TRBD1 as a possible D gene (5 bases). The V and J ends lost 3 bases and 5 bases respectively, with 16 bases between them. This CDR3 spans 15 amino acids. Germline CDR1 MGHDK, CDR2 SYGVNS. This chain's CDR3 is CASSDPGTPPYGYTF. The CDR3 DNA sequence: TGTGCCAGCAGTGACCCCGGGACCCCCCCTTATGGCTACACCTTC.

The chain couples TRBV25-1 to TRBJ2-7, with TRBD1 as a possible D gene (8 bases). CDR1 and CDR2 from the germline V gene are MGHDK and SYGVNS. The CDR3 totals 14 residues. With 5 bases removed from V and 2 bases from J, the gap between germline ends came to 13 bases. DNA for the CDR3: TGTGCCAGCAGTTACAGGGGGGGTCCCTACGAGCAGTACTTC. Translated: CASSYRGGPYEQYF.

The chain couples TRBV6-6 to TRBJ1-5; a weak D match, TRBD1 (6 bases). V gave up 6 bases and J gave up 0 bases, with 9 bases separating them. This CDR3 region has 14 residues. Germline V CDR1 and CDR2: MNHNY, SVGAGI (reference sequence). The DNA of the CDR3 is TGTGCCAGCAGGGACAGCCATAGCAATCAGCCCCAGCATTTT. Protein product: CASRDSHSNQPQHF.

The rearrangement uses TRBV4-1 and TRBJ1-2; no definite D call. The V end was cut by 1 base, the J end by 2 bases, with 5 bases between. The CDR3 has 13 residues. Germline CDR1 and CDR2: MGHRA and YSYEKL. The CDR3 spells CASSQARNYGYTF. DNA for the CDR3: TGCGCCAGCAGCCAAGCCCGGAACTATGGCTACACCTTC.

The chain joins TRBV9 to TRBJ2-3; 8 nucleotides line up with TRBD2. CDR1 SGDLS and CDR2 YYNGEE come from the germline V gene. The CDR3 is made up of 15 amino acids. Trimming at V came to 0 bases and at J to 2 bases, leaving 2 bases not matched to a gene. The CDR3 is CASSVASGYTDTQYF. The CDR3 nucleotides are TGTGCCAGCAGCGTAGCTAGCGGGTACACAGATACGCAGTATTTT.

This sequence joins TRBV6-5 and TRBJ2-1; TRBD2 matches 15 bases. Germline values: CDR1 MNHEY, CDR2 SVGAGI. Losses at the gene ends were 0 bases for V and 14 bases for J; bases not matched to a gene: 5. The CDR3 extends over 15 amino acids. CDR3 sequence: CASSYSMGTSGGKFF. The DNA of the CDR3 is TGTGCCAGCAGTTACTCGATGGGGACTAGCGGGGGGAAGTTCTTC.

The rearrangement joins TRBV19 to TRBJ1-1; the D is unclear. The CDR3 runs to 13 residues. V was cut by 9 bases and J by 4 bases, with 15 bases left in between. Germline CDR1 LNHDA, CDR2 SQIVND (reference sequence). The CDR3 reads CASLRSPGTEAFF. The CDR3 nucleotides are TGTGCCAGCCTGAGGAGTCCGGGCACTGAAGCTTTCTTT.

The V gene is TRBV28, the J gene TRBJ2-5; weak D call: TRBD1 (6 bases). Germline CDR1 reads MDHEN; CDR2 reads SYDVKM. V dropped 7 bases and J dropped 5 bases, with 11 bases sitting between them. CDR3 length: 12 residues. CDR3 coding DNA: TGTGCCAGCACCCAGGGGCGGGAGACCCAGTACTTC. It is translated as CASTQGRETQYF.

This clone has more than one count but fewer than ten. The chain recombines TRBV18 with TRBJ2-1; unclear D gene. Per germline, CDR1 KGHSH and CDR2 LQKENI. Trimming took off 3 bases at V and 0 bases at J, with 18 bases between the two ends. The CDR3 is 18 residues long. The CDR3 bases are TGTGCCAGCTCACCTGGGTCCGGCCTTATCAGCTCCTACAATGAGCAGTTCTTC. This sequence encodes CASSPGSGLISSYNEQFF.

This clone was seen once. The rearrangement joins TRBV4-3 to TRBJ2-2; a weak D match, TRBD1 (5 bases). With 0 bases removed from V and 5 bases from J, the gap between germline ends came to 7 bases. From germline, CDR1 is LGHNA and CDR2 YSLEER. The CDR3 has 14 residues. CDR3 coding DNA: TGCGCCAGCAGCCAAGAGCCAGGGACCGGGGAGCTGTTTTTT. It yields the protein CASSQEPGTGELFF.

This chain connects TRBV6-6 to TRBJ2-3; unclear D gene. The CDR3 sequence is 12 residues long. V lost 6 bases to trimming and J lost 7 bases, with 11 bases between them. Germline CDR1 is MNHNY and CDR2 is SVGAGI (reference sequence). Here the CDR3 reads CASSSDTNTQYF. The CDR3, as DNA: TGTGCCAGCAGCTCCGACACCAATACGCAGTATTTT.